This T cell receptor beta chain derives from a study of cytomegalovirus exposure and HLA in healthy donors (dated by TCRdb to the late 2010s). Turning to the overall study: According to an earlier analysis of a few hundred of the donors, about 180 million T cells yielded 120 million or so unique TCR beta sequences and 276 Gb of sequence data. Roughly 310 gigabases of sequencing data and tens of millions of unique TCR sequences were included in an early release covering several hundred HLA-typed donors. Among the roughly 390 genotyped donors, around 81% belonged to the genetic ancestry cluster associated with self-reported Caucasian donors. The aim of the study was to test whether cataloging public T cell receptors could identify signatures of past pathogen exposure. Using immunosequencing, the study profiled T cell repertoires from 500 to 800 subjects and related those repertoires to cytomegalovirus serostatus. Besides the first cohort of roughly 700 subjects, a separate validation cohort made up of 120 different subjects was used. The study combined high-throughput TCR immunosequencing, statistical association of individual TCRs with disease status, and machine learning to predict cytomegalovirus infection status. To study patterns of TCR occurrence, a later analysis re-analyzed previously published TCR beta repertoires from 550 to 800 donors and added high-resolution HLA genotyping. In the later analysis, no new phenotypic data were used to find candidate immune exposures; instead, reliance was placed on TCR beta sequences and their occurrence across donors. An earlier analysis of a few hundred of the donors applied high-throughput TCR beta sequencing to assess whether each TCR beta V gene segment acted as functional or pseudogenic. Alongside the repertoire data, information on donor age, sex, ethnicity and CMV serostatus was compiled. A later genetic analysis took genome-wide SNP genotypes for about three fifths of the 666 donors and used that subset as a discovery cohort. Every repertoire in the discovery cohort had been generated on one and the same sequencing platform. HLA typing covered class I and class II loci at four-digit resolution. Typing coverage varied by locus: roughly 629-640 donors for A, B, C, DRB1 and DQB1; roughly 560 for DQA1; about 600 for DPA1; roughly 450 for DPB1. Several DR-DQ haplotypes were handled as single units for association and clustering, since linkage in the cohort was strong. Among about 410 genotyped donors of the cohort, an average of approximately 200,000 unique TCR beta nucleotide sequences was sequenced per donor, of which about 19% were non-productive.

The cohort consisted of some 730 healthy bone marrow donors. At the time of sampling, every cohort member was nominally healthy, though immune exposures that went unrecorded were likely present. The donor tested CMV seropositive, placing the donor among the 289 seropositive members of the cohort. Every donor gave a peripheral blood sample, and the peripheral blood mononuclear cells from that sample were used for TCR beta sequencing. Genomic DNA extraction from the blood cell samples was performed with the Qiagen DNeasy Blood Extraction Kit. For CDR1 and CDR2, the germline V gene (reference sequence) lists MNHEY and SMNVEV. Trimming takes 5 bases off V and 3 bases off J; junction bases not matched to a gene: 8. The CDR3 measures 15 amino acids from cysteine to phenylalanine. The read is trimmed to its CDR3 DNA, 45 bases read in frame from base 1. On this clone itself: There is no known antigen for this receptor. No base-level quality is on record; no much larger clone is a single base apart.

Receptors were amplified or captured by the immunoSEQ multiplex PCR assay. For the multiplex PCR, a mixture combining 60 forward primers for TCR Vbeta segments and 13 reverse primers for TCR Jbeta segments was used. The CDR3 region of rearranged TCR beta genes was amplified from genomic DNA with a multiplex PCR assay. The Illumina HiSeq System was used to sequence the amplified TCR beta libraries as 87-base-pair reads. The study's own analysis went as follows. In a later analysis, about 80 million unique TCR beta chains were counted across the 690 or so repertoires, and around 10 million of these chains were shared by at least two donors. To remove PCR and sequencing errors, raw reads were error-corrected and collapsed into unique sequences using a nearest-neighbor algorithm that merged closely related sequences. V, D and J gene segments were assigned by aligning CDR3 sequences to IMGT reference sequences. For a sequence to be retained, a match of at least six nucleotides to both a V gene segment and a J gene segment was required. A rearrangement was called productive if the CDR3 had no stop codons and remained in frame with V and J, and every other rearrangement was called non-productive. CDR3 was defined by IMGT convention, running from the second conserved V-encoded cysteine to the conserved J-encoded phenylalanine. The earlier analysis of 500 to 650 of the donors excluded any sequence lacking an unambiguous match to a single V gene segment. An earlier analysis of roughly 590 of the donors called V segments functional above 56.7% productive rearrangements and segregating when the between-donor standard deviation exceeded 5%. A statistical classification framework was built for diagnosing cytomegalovirus status from the catalog of TCR beta chain sequences. A later analysis assigned V and J genes by comparing TCR nucleotide sequences with IMGT/GENE-DB human TR gene sequences. A later analysis assigned CDR3 sequences and most-parsimonious VDJ recombination scenarios with the TCRdist pipeline. In a later analysis, every TCR beta chain was defined by the combination of its CDR3 amino acid sequence and its V-gene family, and reads without a unique V-gene family were dropped. A later analysis removed 592 highly shared, low-generation-probability nucleotide sequences to deal with suspected cross-contamination and a sequencing artifact. In a later analysis, a clonal expansion index was calculated for each public chain from normalized within-repertoire ranks of inferred template counts. Generation probabilities in a later analysis came from a VDJ recombination model fitted to out-of-frame rearrangements, and those results were checked against IGoR. In a later analysis, hypergeometric tests were used to score TCR-TCR, TCR-HLA and TCR-CMV co-occurrence, with a repertoire-size bias correction applied to TCR pairs. False discovery rates were estimated in a later analysis by permuting HLA or CMV assignments 20 times. In a later analysis, co-occurring TCRs were grouped using DBSCAN, and TCRdist sequence similarity was added for clustering within HLA-allele-positive subsets. For co-occurrence clustering, repertoires with fewer than 30,000 or more than 120,000 public chains were excluded, along with roughly 5 repertoires with anomalous nucleotide sharing. The source is immuneACCESS, and TCRdb retained only in-frame sequences with V and J called. Part of the clones is not carried over; for the studies checked, unresolved V genes explain less than half of this, and the remainder is unexplained. V, J and clone size are those of that table, while D and trimming were read from the DNA. The sample data list 100,000 to 150,000 clones, and 74% of these were observed just once. 3.5% to 4.5% of the sample is taken by the ten largest.

What the research found in general, with its limitations: Because HLA typing was unavailable for some donors at each locus, only the typed subset was used in association tests. In the study, some 160 TCR beta chains were listed as associated with cytomegalovirus. Because the 87-base-pair reads could not distinguish some IMGT-functional V segments, including TRBV6-2 and TRBV6-3, those segments were excluded. Specific HLA alleles were associated with over 15,000 TCR beta sequences at a false discovery rate of 0.05 in a later analysis. In both the original and validation cohorts, the classifier was reported to diagnose cytomegalovirus status with high specificity and sensitivity. A later analysis found that HLA-associated TCR beta chains were more clonally expanded and had lower generation probabilities than equally common non-associated chains. Most TCR sequences were seen in very few donors, while some public TCRs were found in many individuals. Correlated functional status among segregating V segments might be attributable to linkage disequilibrium, but an unknown experimental factor could not be ruled out. According to the authors, the approach could potentially be generalized to other disease states and immunological phenotypes. When HLA alleles, especially DR and DQ, strongly co-occurred, TCR associations were difficult to assign to individual alleles. In vitro tests confirmed that a few of the cytomegalovirus-associated TCR beta chains recognize cytomegalovirus antigens. Because counts were too low, roughly 18 rarely observed V segments, including chromosome 9 orphons, were left out of the earlier analysis of several hundred of the donors. Several of the top co-occurrence clusters appeared to be linked to parvovirus B19, influenza, CMV and Epstein-Barr virus, according to a later analysis. Presence/absence analyses assumed roughly uniform sequencing depth across donors, an assumption that may not hold. According to a later analysis, TCR association rates differed among HLA loci, with DRB1 alleles showing the most associated TCRs and HLA-C alleles showing the fewest. CMV serostatus was the only immune exposure information available for the cohort. The cohort was sequenced for TCR beta chains only, and without alpha or paired-chain data the features that could be detected were limited. Compared with the approximately 600-donor mean, donors in an Asian-associated ancestry cluster had fewer N-insertions in productive TCRs, according to a later genetic analysis. A later analysis found that most CMV-associated TCR beta chains appeared HLA-restricted, with HLA associations seemingly driven largely by CMV exposure. A later genetic analysis associated a missense DCLRE1C variant with V-gene and J-gene trimming of TCR beta chains, and an independent cohort replicated the association. A group of highly shared sequence variants was considered likely to be a technical artifact of the sequencing pipeline. An earlier analysis of 450 to 750 of the donors showed that most TCR beta V segments appeared in productive rearrangements either about 87% or about 30% of the time, which broadly matched IMGT annotations. A further reported finding was that TCR beta sequences accurately predicted the HLA-A and HLA-B alleles for most subjects in the first cohort.

The sample consisted of PBMCs. The sequence was obtained from a man between 35 and 55 years old in good health and CMV-seropositive. The sequence joins TRBV27 to TRBJ2-7; 9 of the junction bases match TRBD2. For the CDR3, the sequence is CASSPRGSGSYEQYF. The DNA is as follows: TGTGCCAGCAGTCCCCGGGGTAGCGGGAGCTACGAGCAGTACTTC.